The text below deals with one T cell receptor (beta chain). The antigen is undetermined. Germline values: CDR1 SGHTA, CDR2 FQGNSA. The V end was cut by 2 bases, the J end by 6 bases, with 11 bases between. The CDR3 totals 14 residues. The data were produced by immunoSEQ multiplex PCR, yet TCRdb's version contains in-frame clones alone and is incomplete. This table has 35,000 to 40,000 clones, just under 85% appearing once. The sample belongs to a study of PD-L1 blockade in urothelial cancer. On the study more broadly: Blood analysis occurred 3 weeks (second dose) and 6 weeks after treatment start.

Time point given: pretreatment peripheral blood. The study, taken as a whole, reports: Pretreatment TCR clonality in blood, when below the median, was predictive of better survival. For durable-benefit patients, tumor-associated blood clones expanded more at 3 weeks.

This chain links TRBV7-2 with TRBJ2-1, with D possibly matching TRBD1 (5 bases). The TCR was taken from a man older than 75 with urothelial cancer. Sequencing was performed on PBMCs, taken around atezolizumab (anti-PD-L1) treatment. CDR3 residues: CASSLTGEGNEQFF. In DNA, the CDR3 is TGTGCCAGCAGCTTAACAGGAGAAGGCAATGAGCAGTTCTTC.